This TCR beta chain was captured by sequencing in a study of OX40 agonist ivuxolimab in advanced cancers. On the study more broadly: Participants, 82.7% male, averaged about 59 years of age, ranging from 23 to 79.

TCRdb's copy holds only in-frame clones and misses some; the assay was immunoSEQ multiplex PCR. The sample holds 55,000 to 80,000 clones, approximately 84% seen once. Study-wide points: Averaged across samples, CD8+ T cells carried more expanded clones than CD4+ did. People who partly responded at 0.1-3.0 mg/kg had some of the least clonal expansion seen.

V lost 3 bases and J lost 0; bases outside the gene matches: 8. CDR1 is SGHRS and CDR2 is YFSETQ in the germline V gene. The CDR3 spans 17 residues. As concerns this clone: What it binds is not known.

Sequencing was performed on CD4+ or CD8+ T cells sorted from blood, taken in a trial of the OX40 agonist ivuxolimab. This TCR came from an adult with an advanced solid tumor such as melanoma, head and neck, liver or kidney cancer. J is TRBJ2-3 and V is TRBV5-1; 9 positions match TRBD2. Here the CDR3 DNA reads TGCGCCAGCAGCTGGCCCGTTCTAGCGGGGAGCACAGATACGCAGTATTTT. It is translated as CASSWPVLAGSTDTQYF.